This section outlines one T cell receptor beta chain sequence together with its context. What it recognizes is unknown. The protocol was immunoSEQ multiplex PCR, while the TCRdb copy is restricted to in-frame clones and leaves out a portion. The sample has over 150,000 clones; about 86% are singletons. The sample originates from a study of cytomegalovirus exposure and HLA in healthy donors. Overall study findings and caveats: In vitro data verified a few CMV-associated chains as specific for CMV antigens.

CDR1 LNHDA and CDR2 SQIVND come from the germline V gene (reference sequence). The V and J ends lost 6 bases and 6 bases respectively, with 14 bases between them. The CDR3 runs to 13 residues. Sequenced sample: PBMCs. This TCR derives from a man between 18 and 35 years old in good health and CMV-seropositive. The chain carries TRBV19 and TRBJ1-2, with a possible D match to TRBD1 (6 bases). CDR3 sequence (DNA): TGTGCCAGTAGCCCGACAGGAAAGAATGGCTACACCTTC. Protein: CASSPTGKNGYTF.